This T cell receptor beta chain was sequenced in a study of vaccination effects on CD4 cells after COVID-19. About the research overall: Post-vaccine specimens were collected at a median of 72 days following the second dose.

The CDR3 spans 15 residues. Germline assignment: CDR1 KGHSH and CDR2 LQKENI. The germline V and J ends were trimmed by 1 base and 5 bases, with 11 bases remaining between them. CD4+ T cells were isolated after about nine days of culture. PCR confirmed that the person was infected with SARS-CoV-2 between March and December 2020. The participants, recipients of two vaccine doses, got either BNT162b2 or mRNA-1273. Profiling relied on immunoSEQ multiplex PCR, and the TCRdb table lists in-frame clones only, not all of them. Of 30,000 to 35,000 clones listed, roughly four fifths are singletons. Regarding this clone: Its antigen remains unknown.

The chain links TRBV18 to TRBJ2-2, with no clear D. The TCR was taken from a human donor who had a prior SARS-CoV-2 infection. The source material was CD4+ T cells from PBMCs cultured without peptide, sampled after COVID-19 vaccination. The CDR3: CASSPQAARTGELFF. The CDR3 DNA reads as TGTGCCAGCTCACCACAGGCCGCGAGGACCGGGGAGCTGTTTTTT.